A single sample gave rise to the 18 T cell receptor beta chains below, sequenced in a study of blood T cell repertoires in COVID-19. Assay used: immunoSEQ multiplex PCR; TCRdb lists only in-frame clones, some missing. Of under 85,000 clones detected, 86% appear once; the ten largest clones hold about 12%. Specimen: peripheral blood. These TCRs come from a human donor in a cohort sampled during active COVID-19.

The chain carries TRBV28 and TRBJ1-1; the D is unclear. In germline, CDR1 is MDHEN, CDR2 SYDVKM. Trimming stripped 6 bases from V and 10 bases from J, with 15 bases between. This CDR3 contains 12 residues. The chain's CDR3 is CASRAAGLGAFF. The CDR3 DNA follows: TGTGCCAGCAGGGCGGCAGGACTTGGAGCTTTCTTT.

This rearrangement joins TRBV6-5 to TRBJ1-2, with D possibly TRBD1 on 5 matching bases. The CDR3 consists of 12 residues. The germline gives CDR1 MNHEY, CDR2 SVGAGI. Between the trimmed V and J ends, which lost 8 bases and 4 bases, there was a span of 11 bases. DNA of the CDR3: TGTGCCAGCCGAGACAGTAGCTATGGCTACACCTTC. As protein: CASRDSSYGYTF.

The chain carries TRBV14 and TRBJ1-6; 8 nucleotides align to TRBD1. From germline, CDR1 is SGHDN and CDR2 FVKESK. The CDR3 loop spans 15 amino acids. The trim removed 2 bases at V and 6 bases at J, leaving 3 bases unmatched. The CDR3 coding sequence is TGTGCCAGCAGCCAAAACACAGGGGGTAATTCACCCCTCCACTTT. Translation gives CASSQNTGGNSPLHF.

The rearrangement uses TRBV6-5 and TRBJ1-2, with 8 nucleotides matching TRBD1. Germline assignment: CDR1 MNHEY and CDR2 SVGAGI. The trim removed 2 bases at V and 3 bases at J, leaving 5 bases unmatched. The CDR3 covers 15 residues. CDR3 loop: CASSYDGTGDYGYTF. In DNA, the CDR3 is TGTGCCAGCAGTTACGACGGGACAGGAGACTATGGCTACACCTTC.

The chain recombines TRBV11-2 with TRBJ1-2; D remains unclear. Per the germline V gene, CDR1 is SGHAT and CDR2 is FQNNGV. This CDR3 contains 13 residues. Trimming took off 5 bases at V and 2 bases at J, with 9 bases between the two ends. The CDR3 DNA sequence: TGTGCCAGCAGCCCTGGGGAGAACTATGGCTACACCTTC. It encodes CASSPGENYGYTF.

V and J are TRBV7-9 and TRBJ2-3, with TRBD2 matching over 8 bases. This CDR3 contains 17 residues. J lost 3 bases, V lost 5 bases, and 13 bases had no gene match. CDR1 and CDR2 (germline): SEHNR, FQNEAQ (reference sequence). In nucleotides, the CDR3 is TGTGCCAGCAGCCCGCCCCGAGCGGGGGACACGACAGATACGCAGTATTTT. Protein sequence: CASSPPRAGDTTDTQYF. The whole variable domain, filled in from reference TRBV7-9 and TRBJ2-3, reads DTGVSQNPRHKITKRGQNVTFRCDPISEHNRLYWYRQTLGQGPEFLTYFQNEAQLEKSRLLSDRFSAERPKGSFSTLEIQRTEQGDSAMYLCASSPPRAGDTTDTQYFGPGTRLTVL.

This rearrangement joins TRBV5-6 to TRBJ1-5; 7 bases match TRBD1. This CDR3 contains 17 residues. Germline V gene sequence: CDR1 SGHDT, CDR2 YYEEEE. After removal of 5 bases from V and 5 bases from J, the junction contained 16 bases not matched to a gene. The CDR3 sequence: CASRQKKGGQVHQPQHF. CDR3 nucleotide sequence: TGTGCCAGCAGACAAAAAAAAGGGGGCCAGGTCCATCAGCCCCAGCATTTT.

A few counts support this clone. This chain connects TRBV29-1 to TRBJ2-3; D is uncertain. This CDR3 has 12 amino acids. The V end was cut by 1 base, the J end by 4 bases, with 6 bases between. Germline values: CDR1 SQVTM, CDR2 ANQGSEA. The chain's CDR3 is CSVEVVPDTQYF. The CDR3, as DNA: TGCAGCGTTGAAGTAGTCCCAGATACGCAGTATTTT.

This chain connects TRBV2 to TRBJ1-6, with 7 bases fitting TRBD1. CDR3 length equals 15 residues. With 8 bases clipped from V and 6 bases from J, the junction kept 10 bases outside the gene matches. The germline gives CDR1 SNHLY, CDR2 FYNNEI. CDR3 residues: CASAPGQAANSPLHF. The CDR3 DNA reads as TGTGCCAGCGCCCCCGGACAGGCTGCTAATTCACCCCTCCACTTT.

This clone appeared once. V gene TRBV5-1 combines with J gene TRBJ1-1; 7 bases are a match to TRBD1. This CDR3 has 15 residues. Germline loops: CDR1 SGHRS, CDR2 YFSETQ. V was clipped by 5 bases and J by 5 bases; unmatched bases: 12. Written as DNA, the CDR3 is TGCGCCAGCAGGCCAAAACAGGGGAGAGAAACTGAAGCTTTCTTT. Amino acid sequence: CASRPKQGRETEAFF.

The chain links TRBV4-3 to TRBJ1-6; 8 bases match TRBD1. Germline-derived CDR1 and CDR2 are LGHNA and YSLEER. Losses at the gene ends were 3 bases for V and 10 bases for J; bases not matched to a gene: 8. This CDR3 has 15 residues. CDR3 nucleotides: TGCGCCAGCAGCCAGTACAGGGGGGGAGGATCACCCCTCCACTTT. Its protein product is CASSQYRGGGSPLHF.

A single count supports this clone. V and J are TRBV4-3 and TRBJ2-7; no clear D. This CDR3 contains 14 residues. Looked up from germline, CDR1 is LGHNA and CDR2 is YSLEER. Trimming left V 5 bases short and J 1 base short, with 12 bases between. The CDR3 is CASSTYLWSYEQYF. The CDR3, as DNA: TGCGCCAGCAGCACCTACTTATGGTCCTACGAGCAGTACTTC.

CDR3 nucleotide sequence: TGTGCCAGCAGCGTAGAGGGACAGGCAACAGATACGCAGTATTTT. This encodes CASSVEGQATDTQYF. The rearrangement joins TRBV9 to TRBJ2-3, with 8 nucleotides matching TRBD1. The CDR3 has 15 amino acids. CDR1 is SGDLS and CDR2 is YYNGEE in the germline V gene. The V gene end was trimmed by 0 bases and the J gene end by 3 bases; junction bases not matched to a gene: 3.

By proportion, this clone is medium-sized (0.01 to 0.1%). The gene calls are TRBV9 and TRBJ1-2; D might be TRBD1 (5 bases). The CDR3 runs 16 residues. The germline V gene encodes CDR1 SGDLS and CDR2 YYNGEE. Trimming cost V 3 bases and J 5 bases, with 20 bases left between them. CDR3 DNA: TGTGCCAGCAGCGACGGAAGAGGGGAGGGAGGGTATGGCTACACCTTC. This encodes CASSDGRGEGGYGYTF.

This clone appeared once. This sequence joins TRBV6-5 and TRBJ1-2; the match to TRBD1 covers 9 bases. V gave up 4 bases and J gave up 2 bases; unmatched junction bases: 5. This CDR3 comprises 15 residues. The germline V gene has CDR1 MNHEY and CDR2 SVGAGI. The CDR3 coding sequence is TGTGCCAGCAGTTCCGGACAGGGGAAGAACTATGGCTACACCTTC. This translates into CASSSGQGKNYGYTF.

V is TRBV10-3 and J is TRBJ2-7, with D unresolved. V was cut by 4 bases and J by 5 bases, with 12 bases left in between. The CDR3 loop spans 13 amino acids. The V gene's germline CDR1 is ENHRY and CDR2 SYGVKD. In nucleotides, the CDR3 is TGTGCCATCAGTGGTGATAGTACCAACGAGCAGTACTTC. This gives the protein CAISGDSTNEQYF.

The V gene is TRBV27, the J gene TRBJ1-1; 9 bases match TRBD1. Germline V CDR1 and CDR2: MNHEY, SMNVEV (reference sequence). Trimming removed 6 bases from V and 5 bases from J; junction bases left unmatched: 13. The CDR3 extends over 16 amino acids. CDR3 DNA: TGTGCCAGCAGCCTTATGGCTGGGACAGGGAATACTGAAGCTTTCTTT. Translation: CASSLMAGTGNTEAFF.

The rearrangement links TRBV10-3 to TRBJ2-3; 10 bases are shared with TRBD2. The germline V gene encodes CDR1 ENHRY and CDR2 SYGVKD. CDR3 length: 22 residues. V trimming: 3 bases; J trimming: 5 bases; junction bases outside the gene matches: 26. The CDR3 nucleotides read TGTGCCATCAGTGATCCCGCCGCGGTCAAGCGGGGGGGCCTAGGGGCGGAAGATACGCAGTATTTT. This encodes CAISDPAAVKRGGLGAEDTQYF.